Shown below are 18 T cell receptor beta chains from a single sample sequenced in a study of vaccination effects on CD4 cells after COVID-19. The protocol was immunoSEQ multiplex PCR, while the TCRdb copy is restricted to in-frame clones and leaves out a portion. The sample yields roughly 65,000 clones, roughly four fifths seen once. Before sequencing took place, the ViraFEST assay used viral peptide pools to expand antigen-specific CD4+ T cells. At the end of about 10 days of culture, CD4+ T cells were isolated. People in the vaccine group had not been infected with SARS-CoV-2 before, and their nucleocapsid antibodies were negative. Their antigens remain unidentified. Specimen: CD4+ T cells from PBMCs cultured with HCoV-NL63 spike peptides, collected before COVID-19 vaccination. The receptors stem from a human donor who received a COVID-19 vaccine.

The V and J genes are TRBV6-5 and TRBJ1-6, with D unresolved. The CDR3 extends over 15 amino acids. The V end was cut by 2 bases, the J end by 10 bases, with 15 bases between. CDR1 is MNHEY, CDR2 SVGAGI, per germline. This CDR3 is CASSYEKAGRSPLHF. For the CDR3, the DNA is TGTGCCAGCAGTTACGAGAAAGCCGGTAGATCACCCCTCCACTTT.

The chain couples TRBV6-5 to TRBJ2-7; D might be TRBD1 (8 bases). This CDR3 is 15 amino acids long. Germline CDR1 MNHEY, CDR2 SVGAGI. Deletions cut 6 bases from V and 0 bases from J, with 15 bases between. The CDR3 DNA reads TGTGCCAGCAGGCCAACAGGGGGGGGCTCCTACGAGCAGTACGTC. Amino acid sequence: CASRPTGGGSYEQYV.

The chain links TRBV30 to TRBJ1-5; a weak D match, TRBD1 (5 bases). Trimming removed 3 bases from V and 0 bases from J, with 6 bases in between. This CDR3 is 13 amino acids long. Germline values: CDR1 GTSNPN, CDR2 SVGIG (reference sequence). In nucleotides, the CDR3 is TGTGCCTGGAGCAGGGATAGCAATCAGCCCCAGCATTTT. Translation gives CAWSRDSNQPQHF.

V gene TRBV5-8 combines with J gene TRBJ1-1; tentative D call: TRBD1 (6 bases). V was pared by 7 bases and J by 3 bases, with 10 bases between. This CDR3 comprises 12 residues. Germline V gene lookup returns CDR1 SGHTS and CDR2 YDEGEE. The chain's CDR3 is CASPGGHTEAFF. CDR3 in DNA: TGTGCCAGCCCCGGGGGGCACACTGAAGCTTTCTTT. Combining the CDR3 with reference TRBV5-8 and TRBJ1-1 gives the whole variable domain EAGVTQSPTHLIKTRGQQATLRCSPISGHTSVYWYQQALGLGLQFLLWYDEGEERNRGNFPPRFSGRQFPNYSSELNVNALELEDSALYLCASPGGHTEAFFGQGTRLTVV.

J is TRBJ2-7 and V is TRBV7-2, with D perhaps matching TRBD2 (5 bases). This CDR3 comprises 14 residues. V lost 3 bases to trimming and J lost 2 bases, with 11 bases between them. Germline V gene sequence: CDR1 SGHTA, CDR2 FQGNSA. DNA for the CDR3: TGTGCCAGCAGCTTTTCCCCGGGGACCTACGAGCAGTACGTC. Encoded protein: CASSFSPGTYEQYV.

The V and J genes are TRBV30 and TRBJ1-3, with D perhaps matching TRBD1 (5 bases). CDR3 length equals 16 residues. Trimming took 0 bases from V and 0 from J, leaving 12 bases between them. Germline CDR1 is GTSNPN and CDR2 is SVGIG (reference sequence). CDR3 DNA: TGTGCCTGGAGTGTTTCCAGGGCTCACTCTGGAAACACCATATATTTT. Residues: CAWSVSRAHSGNTIYF. Together with reference TRBV30 and TRBJ1-3, the CDR3 gives the full variable domain: SQTIHQWPATLVQPVGSPLSLECTVEGTSNPNLYWYRQAAGRGLQLLFYSVGIGQISSEVPQNLSASRPQDRQFILSSKKLLLSDSGFYLCAWSVSRAHSGNTIYFGEGSWLTVV.

The chain is built from TRBV6-2 or TRBV6-3 and TRBJ2-7; a weak D match, TRBD1 (6 bases). V gave up 6 bases and J gave up 1 base, with 16 bases separating them. CDR3 length: 15 amino acids. CDR1 MNHEY and CDR2 SVGEGT come from the germline V gene. DNA of the CDR3: TGTGCCAGCAGACCTTTCGTAGGGGGTTCCTACGAGCAGTACGTC. Encoded protein: CASRPFVGGSYEQYV.

The chain is built from TRBV4-2 and TRBJ1-1; 11 bases map to TRBD1. The germline V gene has CDR1 LGHNA and CDR2 YNFKEQ. The CDR3 has 15 residues. V was pared by 5 bases and J by 7 bases, with 9 bases of the junction left unmatched. CDR3 in DNA: TGTGCCAGCAGCTCAACCGGGACAGGGGGACTTGAAGCTTTCTTT. Its protein product is CASSSTGTGGLEAFF.

The V call is TRBV24-1, the J call TRBJ1-2, with 8 bases identical to TRBD1. J gave up 7 bases and V 4 bases, and 7 bases lay outside the gene matches. Germline CDR1 KGHDR, CDR2 SFDVKD. This CDR3 is built from 14 residues. The CDR3 is CATSDHRQGFGYTF. In DNA form, the CDR3 reads TGTGCCACCAGTGACCATCGACAGGGGTTTGGCTACACCTTC.

This sequence joins TRBV25-1 and TRBJ1-1; TRBD1 might be the D (6 bases). This CDR3 comprises 15 residues. Trimming stripped 4 bases from V and 4 bases from J, with 16 bases between. Germline CDR1 is MGHDK and CDR2 is SYGVNS. CDR3 in amino acids: CASSAAGARGTEAFF. The CDR3 nucleotides read TGTGCCAGCAGTGCGGCGGGGGCGCGAGGCACTGAAGCTTTCTTT. The variable domain in full, with the rest retrieved from reference TRBV25-1 and TRBJ1-1, is EADIYQTPRYLVIGTGKKITLECSQTMGHDKMYWYQQDPGMELHLIHYSYGVNSTEKGDLSSESTVSRIRTEHFPLTLESARPSHTSQYLCASSAAGARGTEAFFGQGTRLTVV.

This clone was counted only a few times. The chain carries TRBV30 and TRBJ1-1; possible D gene TRBD1, 6 bases. The CDR3 has 13 residues. The ends were cut back, 2 bases at V and 4 bases at J, with 11 bases in the middle. The germline V gene encodes CDR1 GTSNPN and CDR2 SVGIG (reference sequence). In nucleotides, the CDR3 is TGTGCCTGGAGTAGGGGGGCGCTCACTGAAGCTTTCTTT. It translates to CAWSRGALTEAFF. The whole variable domain, remainder taken from reference TRBV30 and TRBJ1-1, is SQTIHQWPATLVQPVGSPLSLECTVEGTSNPNLYWYRQAAGRGLQLLFYSVGIGQISSEVPQNLSASRPQDRQFILSSKKLLLSDSGFYLCAWSRGALTEAFFGQGTRLTVV.

In DNA form, the CDR3 reads TGTGCCAGCAGCCACCTCAAGACAGGGGGATACACCGGGGAGCTGTTTTTT. Protein: CASSHLKTGGYTGELFF. The chain uses TRBV7-4 and TRBJ2-2; 9 bases map to TRBD1. The trim removed 5 bases at V and 3 bases at J, leaving 10 bases unmatched. Germline CDR1 is SGHVT and CDR2 is SQSDAQ. This CDR3 is 17 amino acids long.

The chain is built from TRBV4-1 and TRBJ2-2, with D perhaps matching TRBD2 (7 bases). The germline CDR1 and CDR2 sequences are MGHRA and YSYEKL. The CDR3 has 20 amino acids. Trimming removed 1 base at V and 7 bases at J, with 28 bases between. The CDR3 bases are TGCGCCAGCAGCCAAGGATTAGGAGGAAAAGGGGGGGCCGCTTTCGGGGAGCTGTTTTTT. This translates into CASSQGLGGKGGAAFGELFF.

This chain joins TRBV6-5 and TRBJ1-5; D perhaps matches TRBD1 (6 bases). The V gene's germline CDR1 is MNHEY and CDR2 SVGAGI. This CDR3 is built from 15 residues. V lost 8 bases and J lost 1, with 15 bases in between. CDR3 nucleotides: TGTGCCAGCTTCAATACAGGGAACAGCAATCAGCCCCAGCATTTT. This translates into CASFNTGNSNQPQHF.

The chain employs TRBV18 and TRBJ2-5; 8 bases match TRBD1. The V gene's germline CDR1 is KGHSH and CDR2 LQKENI. This CDR3 contains 15 residues. Trimming at V came to 3 bases and at J to 2 bases, leaving 5 bases not matched to a gene. The CDR3 region is CASSPYRGTQETQYF. CDR3 bases: TGTGCCAGCTCACCCTACAGGGGGACGCAAGAGACCCAGTACTTC.

This sequence joins TRBV3-1 (or the pseudogene TRBV3-2) and TRBJ1-2, with D tentatively TRBD1 (6 bases). V shed 6 bases and J shed 6 bases, with 20 bases lying between them. There are 15 residues in the CDR3. Germline V lookup: CDR1 LGHDT, CDR2 YNNKEL (reference sequence). In DNA, the CDR3 is TGTGCCAGCAGTTGGAATACAGGGACGCGGGATGGCTACACCTTC. This encodes CASSWNTGTRDGYTF.

The V gene is TRBV5-1, the J gene TRBJ1-1, with TRBD1 identical over 11 bases. Trimming removed 4 bases from V and 5 bases from J; junction bases left unmatched: 7. The length of the CDR3 is 15 residues. Germline V gives CDR1 SGHRS, CDR2 YFSETQ. Here the CDR3 DNA reads TGCGCCAGCAGCCCAGGACAGGGGGCTAGTACTGAAGCTTTCTTT. It encodes CASSPGQGASTEAFF. Full variable domain (missing parts from reference TRBV5-1 and TRBJ1-1): KAGVTQTPRYLIKTRGQQVTLSCSPISGHRSVSWYQQTPGQGLQFLFEYFSETQRNKGNFPGRFSGRQFSNSRSEMNVSTLELGDSALYLCASSPGQGASTEAFFGQGTRLTVV.

The J gene is TRBJ1-2, the V gene TRBV19, with D maybe TRBD1 (5 bases). Germline CDR1 LNHDA, CDR2 SQIVND (reference sequence). V lost 4 bases to trimming and J lost 3 bases, with 12 bases between them. CDR3 length: 14 amino acids. The CDR3 sequence: CASSTTQGYYGYTF. The CDR3 nucleotides are TGTGCCAGTAGTACCACTCAGGGTTACTATGGCTACACCTTC.